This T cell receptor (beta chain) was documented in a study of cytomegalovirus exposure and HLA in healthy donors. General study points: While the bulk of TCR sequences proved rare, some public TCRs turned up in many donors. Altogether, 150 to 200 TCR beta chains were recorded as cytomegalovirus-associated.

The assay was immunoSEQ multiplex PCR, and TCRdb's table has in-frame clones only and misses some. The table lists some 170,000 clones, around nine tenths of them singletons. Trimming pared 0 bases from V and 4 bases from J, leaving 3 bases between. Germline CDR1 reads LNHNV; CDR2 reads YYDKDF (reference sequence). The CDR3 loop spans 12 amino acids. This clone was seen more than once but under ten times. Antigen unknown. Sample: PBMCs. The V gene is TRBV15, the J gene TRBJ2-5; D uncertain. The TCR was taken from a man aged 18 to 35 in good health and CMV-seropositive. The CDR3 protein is CATSRDRETQYF. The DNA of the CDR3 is TGTGCCACCAGCAGAGATCGAGAGACCCAGTACTTC.